Each of the 13 T cell receptor beta chains below was sequenced from the same sample in a study of beta chain features in type 1 diabetes. Regarding the study as a whole: TCRB CDR3 length was moderately but significantly reduced in all four CD4+ subsets of Type 1 diabetes patients.

Their target antigens are unknown. Sequenced material consisted of expressed TCRB transcripts (all of the isolated RNA was reverse transcribed). The protocol was immunoSEQ multiplex PCR, while the TCRdb copy is restricted to in-frame clones and leaves out a portion. The table lists 300,000 to 400,000 clones, around an eighth of them singletons, with roughly 0.015% in the top ten. The material sequenced was naive CD4+ T cells from blood. All receptors derive from a young woman with type 1 diabetes.

The chain employs TRBV6-1 and TRBJ1-1; D may be TRBD1 (5 bases). This CDR3 is 13 amino acids long. V was cut by 6 bases and J by 5 bases, with 13 bases left in between. CDR1 and CDR2 from the germline V gene are MNHNS and SASEGT. CDR3 residues: CASRYARGTEAFF. The CDR3 coding sequence is TGTGCCAGCAGATATGCCCGGGGGACTGAAGCTTTCTTT.

The chain joins TRBV18 to TRBJ2-7; TRBD1 matches at 9 bases. After removal of 3 bases from V and 4 bases from J, the junction contained 7 bases not matched to a gene. This CDR3 region has 15 residues. Germline CDR1 reads KGHSH; CDR2 reads LQKENI. The CDR3 region has the DNA TGTGCCAGCTCACCCCTCCTGACAGGGGGGTACGAGCAGTACTTC. This gives the protein CASSPLLTGGYEQYF.

The V gene is TRBV6-1, the J gene TRBJ1-5; D possibly corresponds to TRBD1 (6 bases). Trimming took 0 bases from V and 1 from J, leaving 13 bases between them. Germline assignment: CDR1 MNHNS and CDR2 SASEGT. This CDR3 is built from 17 residues. The CDR3 nucleotides read TGTGCCAGCAGTGAAGCCCCGGGACAACCCAGCAATCAGCCCCAGCATTTT. Its protein product is CASSEAPGQPSNQPQHF.

This clone came up a few times. The J gene is TRBJ2-1, the V gene TRBV7-9; 13 bases are a match to TRBD2. The CDR3 consists of 16 residues. Trimming cost V 3 bases and J 4 bases; bases outside gene matches: 3. The germline gives CDR1 SEHNR, CDR2 FQNEAQ (reference sequence). The CDR3 bases are TGTGCCAGCAGCTTCGCACTAGCGGGAGGGTACAATGAGCAGTTCTTC. It codes for CASSFALAGGYNEQFF.

The chain joins TRBV5-1 to TRBJ2-2; possible D gene TRBD1, 5 bases. This CDR3 has 14 amino acids. V lost 1 base to trimming and J lost 4 bases, with 8 bases between them. CDR1 and CDR2 (germline): SGHRS, YFSETQ. The DNA of the CDR3 is TGCGCCAGCAGCTTGCAGACAGTCACCGGGGAGCTGTTTTTT. It is translated as CASSLQTVTGELFF.

This clone was recorded a few times. CDR3 loop: CASSWPPRTGRYEQYV. DNA for the CDR3: TGTGCCAGCAGCTGGCCCCCCCGGACAGGGAGGTACGAGCAGTACGTC. The V gene is TRBV5-6, the J gene TRBJ2-7; 8 bases match TRBD1. The CDR3 is 16 residues long. Germline assignment: CDR1 SGHDT and CDR2 YYEEEE. The J segment lost 4 bases and the V segment lost 3 bases, leaving 12 bases of the junction unmatched.

This clone was picked up a small number of times. The chain recombines TRBV29-1 with TRBJ1-4, with D maybe TRBD1 (5 bases). Germline values: CDR1 SQVTM, CDR2 ANQGSEA. V lost 2 bases, J lost 7 bases, and 11 bases lay in between. The CDR3 has 13 residues. The DNA of the CDR3 is TGCAGCGTTGAAAAAGGGGTGGGTGAAAAACTGTTTTTT. Encoded protein: CSVEKGVGEKLFF.

This clone has a handful of counts. The chain links TRBV2 to TRBJ2-1, with D perhaps matching TRBD1 (6 bases). Between the trimmed V and J ends, which lost 11 bases and 9 bases, there was a span of 20 bases. The CDR3 length is 13 residues. Germline assignment: CDR1 SNHLY and CDR2 FYNNEI. For the CDR3, the DNA is TGTGCCTCTACGGCCACAGGGTGGGGTGAGCAGTTCTTC. Encoded protein: CASTATGWGEQFF.

This clone was found a few times. The chain employs TRBV6-5 and TRBJ2-5; D possibly corresponds to TRBD2 (5 bases). Germline CDR1 is MNHEY and CDR2 is SVGAGI. The CDR3 has 14 amino acids. V was trimmed by 6 bases and J by 0 bases, leaving 11 bases between them. For the CDR3, the DNA is TGTGCCAGCAGCCCCGGCGGGTACCAAGAGACCCAGTACTTC. This encodes CASSPGGYQETQYF.

The chain has TRBV9 and TRBJ2-5; D is undetermined. Germline loops: CDR1 SGDLS, CDR2 YYNGEE. The CDR3 extends over 14 amino acids. Between the trimmed V and J ends, which lost 0 bases and 1 base, there was a span of 7 bases. The CDR3 DNA is TGTGCCAGCAGCGTAGAAGGCGGCCAAGAGACCCAGTACTTC. Its translation is CASSVEGGQETQYF.

This clone appeared a few times. The chain couples TRBV6-1 to TRBJ1-1; D not certain. V was trimmed by 4 bases and J by 10 bases, leaving 7 bases between them. Germline V gene lookup returns CDR1 MNHNS and CDR2 SASEGT. The CDR3 runs to 10 residues. CDR3 sequence reads: CASSGAGAFF. In DNA form, the CDR3 reads TGTGCCAGCAGTGGGGCGGGAGCTTTCTTT.

The V gene is TRBV5-1, the J gene TRBJ2-7; TRBD2 aligns across 8 bases. Trimming removed 2 bases from V and 3 bases from J; junction bases left unmatched: 7. The CDR3 is made up of 15 amino acids. The germline V gene encodes CDR1 SGHRS and CDR2 YFSETQ. CDR3 in amino acids: CASSFSSGQFYEQYF. CDR3 DNA sequence: TGCGCCAGCAGCTTCTCTAGCGGGCAATTCTACGAGCAGTACTTC.

As concerns this clone: The same CDR3 is also encoded by other DNA sequences in this sample. The CDR3 region has the DNA TGCGCCAGCAGCTTGAGCCCAACTAATGAAAAACTGTTTTTT. Protein: CASSLSPTNEKLFF. The chain recombines TRBV5-1 with TRBJ1-4; D gene ambiguous. Trimming left V 1 base short and J 0 bases short, with 4 bases between. The CDR3 has 14 amino acids. The germline gives CDR1 SGHRS, CDR2 YFSETQ.